A selection of T cell receptor beta chains follows, all from one sample in a study of cytomegalovirus exposure and HLA in healthy donors. Some clones are missing from TCRdb's copy, which holds only in-frame ones; the method was immunoSEQ multiplex PCR. Of tens of thousands of clones in the sample, approximately 83% are singletons; the top ten hold 4.3%. The source material was PBMCs. The receptors originated from a man younger than 45 in good health and CMV-seronegative. The CDR3 runs from the conserved cysteine through the conserved F or W. The D gene is left open where the match is weak. Clone size is not always given. Where it is, it says once, few, many or a class for expanded clones.

j_call: TRBJ1-1; clone_size: .; v_call: TRBV6-4; d_call: .; cdr3_nt: TGTGCCAGCATGAGGGAGGGAGGGACTGAAGCTTTCTTT; cdr3_aa: CASMREGGTEAFF
j_call: TRBJ2-7; clone_size: .; v_call: TRBV5-1; d_call: TRBD2; cdr3_nt: TGCGCCAGCAGTCCGGGGGGGATAGGCGAGCAGTACTTC; cdr3_aa: CASSPGGIGEQYF
j_call: TRBJ1-6; clone_size: .; v_call: TRBV5-1; d_call: TRBD1; cdr3_nt: TGCGCCAGCAGCTCCTGGACAGGGCAGGATTCACCCCTCCACTTT; cdr3_aa: CASSSWTGQDSPLHF
j_call: TRBJ2-7; clone_size: .; v_call: TRBV6-1; d_call: TRBD2; cdr3_nt: TGTGCCAGCAGCGATTCTAGCGGGGGACCTTACGAGCAGTACTTC; cdr3_aa: CASSDSSGGPYEQYF
j_call: TRBJ1-1; clone_size: .; v_call: TRBV5-4; d_call: TRBD1; cdr3_nt: TGTGCCAGCAGCTTGGCAGGGGGCGTCGGAATGAACACTGAAGCTTTCTTT; cdr3_aa: CASSLAGGVGMNTEAFF
j_call: TRBJ1-2; clone_size: .; v_call: TRBV7-9; d_call: TRBD1; cdr3_nt: TGTGCCAGCAGCTTGATCACGGACAGGCCTGCCTATGGCTACACCTTC; cdr3_aa: CASSLITDRPAYGYTF
j_call: TRBJ2-7; clone_size: .; v_call: TRBV6-5; d_call: TRBD1; cdr3_nt: TGTGCCAGCAGTTTGACAGGGGGCCATTCCTACGAGCAGTACTTC; cdr3_aa: CASSLTGGHSYEQYF
j_call: TRBJ2-7; clone_size: .; v_call: TRBV19; d_call: .; cdr3_nt: TGTGCCAGTAGTCGACAGGCCGAGTACGAGCAGTACTTC; cdr3_aa: CASSRQAEYEQYF
j_call: TRBJ2-2; clone_size: once; v_call: TRBV7-9; d_call: TRBD2; cdr3_nt: TGTGCCAGCAGTGCGGGAGGTAGCACCGGGGAGCTGTTTTTT; cdr3_aa: CASSAGGSTGELFF
j_call: TRBJ1-4; clone_size: .; v_call: TRBV18; d_call: TRBD1; cdr3_nt: TGTGCCAGCTCCCCTAGGACAGGGGGTAATGAAAAACTGTTTTTT; cdr3_aa: CASSPRTGGNEKLFF
j_call: TRBJ1-2; clone_size: .; v_call: TRBV29-1; d_call: TRBD1; cdr3_nt: TGCAGCGTCCACGGACAGGGGGCTTCGTTTTATGGCTACACCTTC; cdr3_aa: CSVHGQGASFYGYTF
j_call: TRBJ2-6; clone_size: .; v_call: TRBV4-3; d_call: .; cdr3_nt: TGCGCCAGCAGCCAGGCCTCTGGGGCCAACGTCCTGACTTTC; cdr3_aa: CASSQASGANVLTF
j_call: TRBJ1-2; clone_size: .; v_call: TRBV6-1; d_call: TRBD1; cdr3_nt: TGTGCCAGCACCACGGGTAGGGGGCATGGCTACACCTTC; cdr3_aa: CASTTGRGHGYTF